Listed below are T cell receptor beta chains from one sample, sequenced in a study of graft-versus-host responses after intestinal transplantation. Here immunoSEQ multiplex PCR was the method, and the copy in TCRdb shows in-frame clones only, minus some. Here the sample spans some 41,000 clones, roughly 89% being singletons. This sample comprised PBMCs, obtained around 320 days after intestinal transplant. These receptors all stem from a human patient who received an intestinal transplant, so some T cells may come from the graft donor. Both conserved end residues are part of each CDR3. The D gene is left open where the match is weak. Not every row has a clone size; where given, it reads once, few, many or a size class.

clone_size	v_call	d_call	j_call	cdr3_nt	cdr3_aa
-	TRBV7-9	-	TRBJ1-3	TGTGCCAGCAGCTCTAGACGTCCGGGAAACACCATATATTTT	CASSSRRPGNTIYF
-	TRBV6-6	-	TRBJ1-4	TGTGCCAGCAGTTACGCGGGGGGTAATCCTGAAAAACTGTTTTTT	CASSYAGGNPEKLFF
-	TRBV11-2	TRBD1	TRBJ1-1	TGTGCCAGCAGCTTCGGGACAGACACTGAAGCTTTCTTT	CASSFGTDTEAFF
-	TRBV6-1	-	TRBJ2-7	TGTGCCAGCAGTTGGTGGGGGATCATGACCTACGAGCAGTACTTC	CASSWWGIMTYEQYF
few	TRBV18	-	TRBJ1-2	TGTGCCAGCTCACCACCGGAGCTGCATGGCTACACCTTC	CASSPPELHGYTF
-	TRBV4-2	TRBD2	TRBJ2-1	TGTGCCAGCAGCCAAGAGAGGGCGGGAGGTCGTTCCAATGAGCAGTTCTTC	CASSQERAGGRSNEQFF
-	TRBV2	TRBD2	TRBJ2-1	TGTGCCAGCAGCTGGCACACTAGCGGGGCTAACAATGAGCAGTTCTTC	CASSWHTSGANNEQFF
-	TRBV6-1	-	TRBJ1-1	TGTGCCAGCAGTTTGTCCCGGGGGACTGAAGCTTTCTTT	CASSLSRGTEAFF
-	TRBV5-5	-	TRBJ2-5	TGTGCCAGCAGCTTCGGCGTCCAAGAGACCCAGTACTTC	CASSFGVQETQYF
-	TRBV7-3	TRBD1	TRBJ1-1	TGTGCCAGCAGCTTATATCAGGGGGCGAATGAAGCTTTCTTT	CASSLYQGANEAFF
-	TRBV14	TRBD1	TRBJ1-5	TGTGCCAAAAACGGGGGAGGGGGCAGCCCTCGCAATCAGCCCCAGCATTTT	CAKNGGGGSPRNQPQHF
-	TRBV2	TRBD2	TRBJ2-7	TGTGCCAGCAAGACTAGCGGGGGGGCCAACGAGCAGTACTTC	CASKTSGGANEQYF
few	TRBV21-1	-	TRBJ2-7	TGTGCCAGCAGCAAAGCCAGTCGGGACGAGCAGTACTTC	CASSKASRDEQYF
-	TRBV6-1	-	TRBJ2-1	TGTGCCAGCAGTGCCTCAGAGATCGAGCAGTTCTTC	CASSASEIEQFF
-	TRBV19	-	TRBJ2-1	TGTGCCAGTAGTACCCTGTGGGGCCTCAATGAGCAGTTCTTC	CASSTLWGLNEQFF
-	TRBV7-3	TRBD1	TRBJ1-2	TGTGCCAGCAGCTCCTACCGGGACAGGGTCGCCTATGGCTACACCTTC	CASSSYRDRVAYGYTF
once	TRBV18	TRBD1	TRBJ1-4	TGTGCCAGCTCACCTCCCGGGGACAGGGCTAATGAAAAACTGTTTTTT	CASSPPGDRANEKLFF
-	TRBV5-5	TRBD1	TRBJ1-2	TGTGCCAGCAGCTCCCGACAGGGGTCAGCTAGCTATGGCTACACCTTC	CASSSRQGSASYGYTF